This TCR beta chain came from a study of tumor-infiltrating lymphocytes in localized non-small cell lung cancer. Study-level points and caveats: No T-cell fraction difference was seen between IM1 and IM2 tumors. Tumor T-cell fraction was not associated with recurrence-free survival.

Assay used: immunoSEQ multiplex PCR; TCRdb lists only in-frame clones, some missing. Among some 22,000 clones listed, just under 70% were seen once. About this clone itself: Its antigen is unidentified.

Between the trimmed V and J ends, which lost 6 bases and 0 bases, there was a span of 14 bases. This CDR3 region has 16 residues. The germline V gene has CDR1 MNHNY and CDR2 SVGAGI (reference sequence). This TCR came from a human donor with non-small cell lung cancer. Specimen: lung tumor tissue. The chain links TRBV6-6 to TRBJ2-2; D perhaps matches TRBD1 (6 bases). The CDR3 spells CASRPRQVANTGELFF. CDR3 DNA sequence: TGTGCCAGCAGGCCCCGACAGGTCGCGAACACCGGGGAGCTGTTTTTT.